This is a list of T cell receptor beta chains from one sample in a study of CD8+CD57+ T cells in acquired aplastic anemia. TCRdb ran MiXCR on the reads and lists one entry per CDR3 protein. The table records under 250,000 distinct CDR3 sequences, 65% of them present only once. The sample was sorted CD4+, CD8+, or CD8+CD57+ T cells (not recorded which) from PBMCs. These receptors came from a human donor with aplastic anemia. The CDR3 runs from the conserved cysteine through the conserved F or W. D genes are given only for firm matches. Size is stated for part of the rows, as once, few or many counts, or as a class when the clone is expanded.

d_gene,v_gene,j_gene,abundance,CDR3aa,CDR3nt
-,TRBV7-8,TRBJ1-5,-,CASSQEGRKYSNQPQHF,TGTGCCAGCAGCCAAGAGGGACGAAAATATAGCAATCAGCCCCAGCATTTT
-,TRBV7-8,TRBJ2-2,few,CASSLALGNTGELFF,TGTGCCAGCAGCTTAGCCTTAGGGAACACCGGGGAGCTGTTTTTT
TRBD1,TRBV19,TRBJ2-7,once,CASSRDRVYEQYF,TGTGCCAGTAGTAGGGACAGGGTCTACGAGCAGTACTTC
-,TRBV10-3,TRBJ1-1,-,CAISRVGGTEAFF,TGTGCCATCAGCCGGGTCGGGGGCACTGAAGCTTTCTTT
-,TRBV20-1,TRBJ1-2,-,CSARVTLVYGYTF,TGCAGTGCTAGAGTAACCCTCGTCTATGGCTACACCTTC
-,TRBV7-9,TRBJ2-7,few,CASSGEVLGYEQYF,TGTGCCAGCAGCGGTGAGGTACTAGGATACGAGCAGTACTTC
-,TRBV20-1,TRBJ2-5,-,CSARGPLGTQYF,TGCAGTGCTAGAGGGCCGCTAGGGACCCAGTACTTC
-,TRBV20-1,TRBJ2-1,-,CSARSYRGAEQFF,TGCAGTGCTAGGTCCTACCGAGGGGCTGAGCAGTTCTTC
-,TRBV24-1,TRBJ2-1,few,CATSDLRDNEQFF,TGTGCCACCAGTGACCTGAGGGACAATGAGCAGTTCTTC
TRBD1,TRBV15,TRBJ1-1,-,CATSRDRAGTGGDEAFF,TGTGCCACCAGCAGAGATCGGGCCGGGACAGGAGGCGATGAAGCTTTCTTT
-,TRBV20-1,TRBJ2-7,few,CSARLGPGEQYF,TGCAGTGCTAGGCTCGGTCCAGGAGAGCAGTACTTC
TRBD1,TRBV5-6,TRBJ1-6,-,CASSLGGTGNSPLHF,TGTGCCAGCAGCTTGGGGGGGACAGGAAATTCACCCCTCCACTTT
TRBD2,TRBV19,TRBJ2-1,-,CASSSSGGYNEQFF,TGTGCCAGTAGTTCTAGCGGGGGTTACAATGAGCAGTTCTTC
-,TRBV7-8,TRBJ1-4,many,CASSLKWAIDEKLFF,TGTGCCAGCAGCTTAAAGTGGGCTATAGATGAAAAACTGTTTTTT
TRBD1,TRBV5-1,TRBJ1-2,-,CASSTGTADYGYTF,TGCGCCAGCAGCACAGGGACAGCGGACTATGGCTACACCTTC
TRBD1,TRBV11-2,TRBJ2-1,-,CASSLVQGKIEQFF,TGTGCCAGCAGCTTAGTACAGGGGAAGATTGAGCAGTTCTTC
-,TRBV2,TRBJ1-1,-,CASIAQNTEAFF,TGTGCCAGCATAGCCCAGAACACTGAAGCTTTCTTT
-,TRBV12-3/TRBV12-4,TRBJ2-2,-,CASSPLVLSNTGELFF,TGTGCCAGCAGCCCCCTGGTGCTCTCAAACACCGGGGAGCTGTTTTTT
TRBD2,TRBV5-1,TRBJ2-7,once,CASSLEGRGAYEQYF,TGCGCCAGCAGCTTGGAGGGGCGGGGGGCCTACGAGCAGTACTTC
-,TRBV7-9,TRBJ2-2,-,CASSDTLRGGDTGELFF,TGTGCCAGCAGTGACACGCTCCGGGGTGGGGACACCGGGGAGCTGTTTTTT
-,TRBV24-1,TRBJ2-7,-,CATSDIGQPYEQYF,TGTGCCACCAGTGATATAGGACAGCCCTACGAGCAGTACTTC
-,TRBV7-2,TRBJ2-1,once,CASSLNNSPPEQFF,TGTGCCAGCAGCTTAAACAACTCGCCGCCTGAGCAGTTCTTC
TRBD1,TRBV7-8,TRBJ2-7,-,CASSFLGGTGVREQYF,TGTGCCAGCAGCTTTCTGGGGGGGACAGGGGTTCGGGAGCAGTACTTC
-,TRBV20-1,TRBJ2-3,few,CSALLAGWPGTDTQYF,TGCAGTGCTTTACTTGCGGGGTGGCCTGGCACAGATACGCAGTATTTT
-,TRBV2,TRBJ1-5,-,CASSKEGGSNQPQHF,TGTGCCAGCAGTAAGGAGGGTGGGAGCAATCAGCCCCAGCATTTT
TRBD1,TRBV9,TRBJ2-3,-,CASSYPRPRDRGATDTQYF,TGTGCCAGCAGTTACCCCCGACCCCGGGACAGGGGTGCAACAGATACGCAGTATTTT
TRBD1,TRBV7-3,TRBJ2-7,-,CASSYGQAYEQYF,TGTGCCAGCAGCTATGGACAGGCCTACGAGCAGTACTTC
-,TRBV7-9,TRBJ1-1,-,CASSRGQGVYEQYFGPGTEAFF,-
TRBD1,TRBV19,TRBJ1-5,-,CASRPGQGLYQPQHF,TGTGCCAGTAGGCCGGGACAGGGATTGTATCAGCCCCAGCATTTT
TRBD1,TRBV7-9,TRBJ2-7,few,CASSRGQGAFLRSYEQYF,TGTGCCAGCAGCCGAGGACAGGGGGCCTTCCTACGGTCCTACGAGCAGTACTTC
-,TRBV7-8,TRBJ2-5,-,CASSLDGLQETQYF,TGTGCCAGCAGCTTAGATGGGTTGCAAGAGACCCAGTACTTC
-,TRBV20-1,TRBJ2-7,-,CSARDLGYSSYEQYF,TGCAGTGCTAGAGATCTAGGGTACAGCTCCTACGAGCAGTACTTC
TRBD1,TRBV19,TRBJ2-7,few,CASSNRDRGSYEQYF,TGTGCCAGTAGTAACCGGGACAGAGGCTCCTACGAGCAGTACTTC
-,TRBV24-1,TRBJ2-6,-,CATQDSGANVLTF,TGTGCCACCCAGGATTCTGGGGCCAACGTCCTGACTTTC
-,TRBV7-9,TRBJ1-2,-,CASSLGVLDHGYTF,TGTGCCAGCAGCTTAGGTGTTTTGGACCATGGCTACACCTTC
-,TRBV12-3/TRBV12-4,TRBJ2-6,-,CASSFGGAGANVLTF,TGTGCCAGCAGTTTTGGGGGCGCTGGGGCCAACGTCCTGACTTTC
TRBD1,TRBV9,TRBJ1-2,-,CASSRDRAYGYTF,TGTGCCAGCAGCCGGGACAGGGCCTATGGCTACACCTTC
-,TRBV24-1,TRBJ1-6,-,CATSDFMENSPLHF,TGTGCCACCAGTGATTTTATGGAGAATTCACCCCTCCACTTT
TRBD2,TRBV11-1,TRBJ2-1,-,CASGGERGYNEQFF,TGTGCCAGCGGGGGGGAAAGGGGATACAATGAGCAGTTCTTC
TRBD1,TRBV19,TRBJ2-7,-,CASSIVGTGTYEQYF,TGTGCCAGTAGTATAGTAGGGACAGGGACCTACGAGCAGTACTTC
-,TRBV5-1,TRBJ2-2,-,CASSPASLELFF,TGCGCCAGCAGCCCGGCGTCCTTGGAGCTGTTTTTT
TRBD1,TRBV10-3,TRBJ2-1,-,CAIKTGEYNEQFF,TGTGCCATCAAAACAGGGGAGTACAATGAGCAGTTCTTC
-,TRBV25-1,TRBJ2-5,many,CASSGEEDQETQYF,TGTGCCAGCAGTGGTGAGGAGGACCAAGAGACCCAGTACTTC
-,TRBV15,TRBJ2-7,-,CATSRRPGTPPYEQYF,TGTGCCACCAGCAGACGGCCGGGGACACCCCCCTACGAGCAGTACTTC
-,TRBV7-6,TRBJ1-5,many,CASSLATGLGQPQHF,TGTGCCAGCAGCTTAGCTACAGGGTTGGGTCAGCCCCAGCATTTT
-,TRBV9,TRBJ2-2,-,CASGGTYGELFF,TGTGCCAGCGGGGGGACCTACGGGGAGCTGTTTTTT
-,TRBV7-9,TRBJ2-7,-,CASSLGPGEQYF,TGTGCCAGCAGCTTAGGTCCTGGGGAGCAGTACTTC